Listed below are T cell receptor beta chains from one sample, sequenced in a study of a mutant IDH1 vaccine in newly diagnosed glioma. Their recognized antigens are unknown. The data were produced by immunoSEQ multiplex PCR, yet TCRdb's version contains in-frame clones alone and is incomplete. The sample has approximately 60,000 clones, around 87% seen once; the top ten hold under 1.5%. The starting material was PBMCs, obtained from a glioma patient whose treatment included an IDH1 peptide vaccine. The receptors were sampled from a man aged 40-49 years with glioma. The CDR3 runs from the conserved cysteine through the conserved F or W. Fields, in order: V gene, clone size, J gene, D gene, CDR3 DNA, CDR3 protein. D genes are given only for firm matches. Clone size is not always given. Where it is, it says once, few, many or a class for expanded clones.

v_gene: TRBV6-5; abundance: few; j_gene: TRBJ1-1; d_gene: NA; CDR3nt: TGTGCCAGCAGTTATTGGGCAGGGGCGTCGAACACTGAAGCTTTCTTT; CDR3aa: CASSYWAGASNTEAFF
v_gene: TRBV27; abundance: NA; j_gene: TRBJ2-2; d_gene: TRBD1; CDR3nt: TGTGCCAGCAGTTTCGGGACAGGCCGCGGGGAGCTGTTTTTT; CDR3aa: CASSFGTGRGELFF
v_gene: TRBV19; abundance: NA; j_gene: TRBJ1-5; d_gene: NA; CDR3nt: TGTGCCAGCGGTAAGACCCAGCCCCAGCATTTT; CDR3aa: CASGKTQPQHF
v_gene: TRBV6-1; abundance: NA; j_gene: TRBJ2-3; d_gene: TRBD2; CDR3nt: TGTGCCAGCAGTGAAACTAGCGGCACCACAGATACGCAGTATTTT; CDR3aa: CASSETSGTTDTQYF
v_gene: TRBV14; abundance: NA; j_gene: TRBJ2-2; d_gene: NA; CDR3nt: TGTGCCAGCAGCCGAAAGCTTGTGAACACCGGGGAGCTGTTTTTT; CDR3aa: CASSRKLVNTGELFF
v_gene: TRBV6-5; abundance: NA; j_gene: TRBJ2-7; d_gene: NA; CDR3nt: TGTGCCAGCAGTTACTCTCGGCAGCATACCTACGAGCAGTACTTC; CDR3aa: CASSYSRQHTYEQYF
v_gene: TRBV15; abundance: NA; j_gene: TRBJ2-7; d_gene: NA; CDR3nt: TGTGCCACCAGTAAACAGGGAAACGAGCAGTACTTC; CDR3aa: CATSKQGNEQYF
v_gene: TRBV4-1; abundance: NA; j_gene: TRBJ2-7; d_gene: NA; CDR3nt: TGCGCCAGCAGCCAATCGGCGCAGGCGGACGAGCAGTACTTC; CDR3aa: CASSQSAQADEQYF
v_gene: TRBV7-2; abundance: NA; j_gene: TRBJ2-5; d_gene: NA; CDR3nt: TGTGCCAGCAGCTTAGACAGCCAGGGGTGGGAGACCCAGTACTTC; CDR3aa: CASSLDSQGWETQYF
v_gene: TRBV5-1; abundance: NA; j_gene: TRBJ2-7; d_gene: TRBD2; CDR3nt: TGCGCCAGCAGCCCGCAGCCTACTAGCGGGGGCGAGTCAGGCTTC; CDR3aa: CASSPQPTSGGESGF
v_gene: TRBV25-1; abundance: NA; j_gene: TRBJ2-5; d_gene: TRBD2; CDR3nt: TGTGCCAGCAGTGAATGGGGGGGAAAGACCCAGTACTTC; CDR3aa: CASSEWGGKTQYF
v_gene: TRBV29-1; abundance: NA; j_gene: TRBJ1-5; d_gene: TRBD1; CDR3nt: TGCAGCGTTGAATTTGCTACAGGGGGCGATCAGCCCCAGCATTTT; CDR3aa: CSVEFATGGDQPQHF
v_gene: TRBV5-4; abundance: once; j_gene: TRBJ2-7; d_gene: TRBD2; CDR3nt: TGTGCCAGCCGGGGACTAGCGACGGGTGAGCAGTACTTC; CDR3aa: CASRGLATGEQYF
v_gene: TRBV19; abundance: NA; j_gene: TRBJ1-1; d_gene: NA; CDR3nt: TGTGCCAGTAGTATTTCCAGGCAGAACGTTGAAGCTTTCTTT; CDR3aa: CASSISRQNVEAFF
v_gene: TRBV20-1; abundance: NA; j_gene: TRBJ2-7; d_gene: TRBD1; CDR3nt: TGCAGTGCTAGAAGGGACAGACAGTACTTC; CDR3aa: CSARRDRQYF
v_gene: TRBV6-5; abundance: NA; j_gene: TRBJ2-3; d_gene: NA; CDR3nt: TGTGCCAGCAGTTACTCGGTTTACAGGCTTTCGGATACGCAGTATTTT; CDR3aa: CASSYSVYRLSDTQYF
v_gene: TRBV11-2; abundance: NA; j_gene: TRBJ1-1; d_gene: NA; CDR3nt: TGTGCCAGCAGCTTAGCCTCCGGGACCCACACTGAAGCTTTCTTT; CDR3aa: CASSLASGTHTEAFF
v_gene: TRBV11-3; abundance: NA; j_gene: TRBJ2-7; d_gene: NA; CDR3nt: TGTGCCAGCAGCTTTAGGCCGGGAAGTTACGAGCAGTACTTC; CDR3aa: CASSFRPGSYEQYF
v_gene: TRBV7-6; abundance: NA; j_gene: TRBJ2-5; d_gene: TRBD2; CDR3nt: TGTGCCAGCAGCCGATTAGCGGGAGCTAGGGAGACCCAGTACTTC; CDR3aa: CASSRLAGARETQYF
v_gene: TRBV2; abundance: few; j_gene: TRBJ1-2; d_gene: TRBD1; CDR3nt: TGTGCCAAGGAGGGGGCCGGTGTTTTCGGCTACACCTTC; CDR3aa: CAKEGAGVFGYTF